This T cell receptor beta chain derives from a study of cytomegalovirus exposure and HLA in healthy donors. General study points: In presence/absence analyses, roughly uniform sequencing depth across donors was assumed.

This clone was observed a single time. Its antigen remains unknown. This PCR relied on a set of 60 Vbeta primers and 13 Jbeta primers. Repertoires were generated with immunoSEQ multiplex PCR, while TCRdb's copy carries only in-frame clones and drops some. Of 100,000 to 150,000 clones detected, roughly 80% appear once; the ten largest clones hold roughly 3%. J lost 4 bases, V lost 5 bases, and 9 bases had no gene match. The CDR3 is 16 residues long. CDR1 is MDHEN and CDR2 is SYDVKM in the germline V gene. The chain recombines TRBV28 with TRBJ1-2; 11 bases line up with TRBD1. The clonotype was recovered from a woman between 45 and 60 years old in good health and CMV-seronegative. Sequencing was done on a sample of PBMCs. CDR3 sequence reads: CASSTSGTGGRYGYTF. The CDR3 DNA follows: TGTGCCAGCAGTACTTCCGGGACAGGGGGTCGCTATGGCTACACCTTC.